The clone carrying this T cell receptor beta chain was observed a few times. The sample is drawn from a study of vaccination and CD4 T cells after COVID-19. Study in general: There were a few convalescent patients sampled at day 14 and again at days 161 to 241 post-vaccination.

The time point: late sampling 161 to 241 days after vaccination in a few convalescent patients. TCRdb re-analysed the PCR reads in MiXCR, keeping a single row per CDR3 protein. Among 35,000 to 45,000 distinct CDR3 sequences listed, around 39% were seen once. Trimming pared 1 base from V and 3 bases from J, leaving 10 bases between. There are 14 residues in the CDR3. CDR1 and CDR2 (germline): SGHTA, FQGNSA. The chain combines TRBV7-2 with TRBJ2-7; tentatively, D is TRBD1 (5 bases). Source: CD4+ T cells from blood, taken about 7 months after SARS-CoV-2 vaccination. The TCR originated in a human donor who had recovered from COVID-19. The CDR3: CASSLEGVFYEQYF. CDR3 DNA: TGTGCCAGCAGCTTAGAAGGGGTCTTCTACGAGCAGTACTTC.